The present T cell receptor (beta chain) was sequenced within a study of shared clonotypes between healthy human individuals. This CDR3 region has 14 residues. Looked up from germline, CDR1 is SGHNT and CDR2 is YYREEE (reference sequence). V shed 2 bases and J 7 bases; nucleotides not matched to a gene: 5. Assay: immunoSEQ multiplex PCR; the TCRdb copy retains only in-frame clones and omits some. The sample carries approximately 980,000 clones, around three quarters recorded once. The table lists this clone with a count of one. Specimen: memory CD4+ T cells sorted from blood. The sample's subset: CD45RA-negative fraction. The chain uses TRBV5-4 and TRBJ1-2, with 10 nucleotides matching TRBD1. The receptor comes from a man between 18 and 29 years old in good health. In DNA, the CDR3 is TGTGCCAGCAGCTTTCGACAGGGGGCAGGTGGCTACACCTTC. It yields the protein CASSFRQGAGGYTF.